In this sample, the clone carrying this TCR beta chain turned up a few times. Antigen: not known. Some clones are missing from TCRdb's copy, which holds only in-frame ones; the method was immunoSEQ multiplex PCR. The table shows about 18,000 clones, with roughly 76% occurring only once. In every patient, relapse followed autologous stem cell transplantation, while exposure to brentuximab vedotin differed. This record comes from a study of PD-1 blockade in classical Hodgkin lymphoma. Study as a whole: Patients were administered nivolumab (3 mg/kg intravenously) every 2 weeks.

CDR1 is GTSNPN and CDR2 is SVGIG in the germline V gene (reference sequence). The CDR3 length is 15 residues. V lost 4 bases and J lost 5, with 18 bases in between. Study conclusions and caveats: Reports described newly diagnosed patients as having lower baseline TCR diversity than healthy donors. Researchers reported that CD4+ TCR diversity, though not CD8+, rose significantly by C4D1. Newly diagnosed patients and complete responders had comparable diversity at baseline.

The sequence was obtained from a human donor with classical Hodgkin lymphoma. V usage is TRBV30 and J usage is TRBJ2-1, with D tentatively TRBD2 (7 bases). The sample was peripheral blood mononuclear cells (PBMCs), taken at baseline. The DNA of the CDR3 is TGTGCCTGGACCGCCCGGGGGGCAGGGAACAATGAGCAGTTCTTC. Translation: CAWTARGAGNNEQFF.